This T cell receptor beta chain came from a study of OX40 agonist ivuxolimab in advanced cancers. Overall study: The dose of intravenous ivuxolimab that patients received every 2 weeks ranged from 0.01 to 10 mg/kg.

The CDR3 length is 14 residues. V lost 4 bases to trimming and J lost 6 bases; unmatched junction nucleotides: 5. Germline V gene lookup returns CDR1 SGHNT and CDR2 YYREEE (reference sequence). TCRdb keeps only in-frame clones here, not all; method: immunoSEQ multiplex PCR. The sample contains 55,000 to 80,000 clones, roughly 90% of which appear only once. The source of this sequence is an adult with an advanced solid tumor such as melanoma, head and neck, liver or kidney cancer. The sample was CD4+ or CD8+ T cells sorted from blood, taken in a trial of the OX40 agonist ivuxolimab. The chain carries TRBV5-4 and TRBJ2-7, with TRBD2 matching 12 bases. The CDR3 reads CASSAGTSGREQYF. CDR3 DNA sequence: TGTGCCAGCAGCGCAGGGACTAGCGGGCGCGAGCAGTACTTC.